The T cell receptor beta chain described here comes from a study of cytomegalovirus exposure and HLA in healthy donors. PCR involved 60 Vbeta and 13 Jbeta primers. Method: immunoSEQ multiplex PCR; TCRdb's copy keeps in-frame clones and lacks some. The sample consists of 150,000 to 200,000 clones, about 81% of them appearing once. As regards this clone: Its ends do not fully match the called genes, so a read error is possible.

Germline V gene data show CDR1 as SEHNR and CDR2 as FQNEAQ (reference sequence). CDR3 length: 16 residues. The sequence was collected from a woman aged 18-29 years in good health and CMV-seropositive. The sequenced material came from PBMCs. The chain has TRBV7-9 and TRBJ2-2, with 13 nucleotides matching TRBD2. As DNA, the CDR3 is TGTTCCAGCAGCCCTCGGACTAGCGGGGGCACCGGGGAGCTGTTTTTT. It encodes CSSSPRTSGGTGELFF.